What follows describes a single T cell receptor (beta chain). Its specificity is not known. The TCR beta library used iRepertoire HTBI primers with Arm-PCR amplification of CDR3. TCRdb analysed the multiplex PCR reads with MiXCR anew, one entry per CDR3 protein. Among over 350,000 distinct CDR3 sequences listed, 15% were seen once. This sample is part of a study of regulatory T cells in long-lasting Graves disease. Study results and caveats: Under persistent disease, TRBV28, TRBJ1-2 and TRBJ2-5 were used preferentially.

V shed 2 bases, J shed 6 bases, and the junction held 6 bases outside the gene matches. In germline, CDR1 is DFQATT, CDR2 SNEGSKA (reference sequence). The CDR3 extends over 13 amino acids. The sample's time point: newly diagnosed GD, antithyroid drugs for less than 3 months. From PBMCs, RNA was extracted and then used to make the TCR library. This sample also belongs to another study, concerning T cells in Graves' hyperthyroidism and ophthalmopathy. That source notes: When the TCR CDR3 underwent first-round RT-PCR, the HTBI primer set was used.

V is TRBV20-1 and J is TRBJ1-2, with 7 bases fitting TRBD1. The sequenced sample was peripheral blood mononuclear cells (PBMCs), obtained at new diagnosis, from a patient treated with antithyroid drugs. This sequence originates from a woman between 40 and 50 years old with Graves disease. CDR3 in amino acids: CSARNDRVNGYTF. CDR3 nucleotides: TGCAGTGCTAGAAACGACAGGGTCAATGGCTACACCTTC.